These 31 T cell receptor beta chains came from one sample sequenced in a study of cytomegalovirus exposure and HLA in healthy donors. In the PCR, 60 Vbeta and 13 Jbeta primers were used. Using immunoSEQ multiplex PCR, the repertoire was profiled, and TCRdb retains in-frame clones only, with some absent. Found here are some 150,000 clones, 80% to 90% of them singletons; the top ten hold more than 2%. Sample: PBMCs. Every receptor here comes from a boy aged 2 to 10 in good health and CMV-seronegative.

This clone was detected once. V and J are TRBV7-2 and TRBJ2-2, with 11 bases identical to TRBD2. The junction had 7 bases not matched to a gene; V was cut back by 5 bases and J by 5 bases. Germline V gene lookup returns CDR1 SGHTA and CDR2 FQGNSA. The length of the CDR3 is 16 residues. In nucleotides, the CDR3 is TGTGCCAGCAGCACCTTAGCGGGAGGGATGACCGGGGAGCTGTTTTTT. The encoded protein is CASSTLAGGMTGELFF. The entire variable domain, with the rest obtained from reference TRBV7-2 and TRBJ2-2, is as follows: GAGVSQSPSNKVTEKGKDVELRCDPISGHTALYWYRQSLGQGLEFLIYFQGNSAPDKSGLPSDRFSAERTGGSVSTLTIQRTQQEDSAVYLCASSTLAGGMTGELFFGEGSRLTVL.

This clone was recorded once. The chain joins TRBV2 to TRBJ2-5; 9 bases align to TRBD2. CDR1 SNHLY and CDR2 FYNNEI come from the germline V gene. With V trimmed by 11 bases and J by 4 bases, 11 bases remained unmatched. There are 14 residues in the CDR3. CDR3 bases: TGTGCCGTACCCCGGGCGCGGGGGGGAGAGACCCAGTACTTC. It translates to CAVPRARGGETQYF.

This clone showed up just once. The V and J genes are TRBV14 and TRBJ1-5; no firm D call. The CDR3 covers 13 residues. Germline lookup yields CDR1 SGHDN and CDR2 FVKESK. Trimming shortened V by 2 bases and J by 6 bases, and 8 bases separated the two germline ends. The CDR3 protein is CASSQQAGQPQHF. The CDR3 region has the DNA TGTGCCAGCAGCCAACAGGCTGGTCAGCCCCAGCATTTT.

The rearrangement links TRBV2 to TRBJ1-2, with unresolved D. CDR1 and CDR2 (germline): SNHLY, FYNNEI. Trimming pared 3 bases from V and 10 bases from J, leaving 12 bases between. This CDR3 spans 12 amino acids. The CDR3 loop is CASSEVAGDYTF. DNA for the CDR3: TGTGCCAGCAGTGAGGTTGCGGGTGACTACACCTTC. The full variable domain, rest sourced from reference TRBV2 and TRBJ1-2, is EPEVTQTPSHQVTQMGQEVILRCVPISNHLYFYWYRQILGQKVEFLVSFYNNEISEKSEIFDDQFSVERPDGSNFTLKIRSTKLEDSAMYFCASSEVAGDYTFGSGTRLTVV.

This clone was found a few times. The chain links TRBV25-1 to TRBJ2-5; 10 nucleotides align to TRBD2. There are 17 residues in the CDR3. Per the germline V gene, CDR1 is MGHDK and CDR2 is SYGVNS. Trimming removed 4 bases from V and 4 bases from J; junction bases left unmatched: 12. The CDR3 region has the DNA TGTGCCAGCAGTGTAGCAGCGGGAGGGCCCGGGAGAGAGACCCAGTACTTC. This gives the protein CASSVAAGGPGRETQYF.

V gene TRBV6-5 combines with J gene TRBJ2-5; D remains ambiguous. Germline CDR1 and CDR2: MNHEY and SVGAGI. V dropped 8 bases and J dropped 5 bases, with 6 bases sitting between them. CDR3 size: 10 residues. The CDR3 here is CASRRETQYF. CDR3 DNA sequence: TGTGCCAGCCGCCGGGAGACCCAGTACTTC.

The V call is TRBV15, the J call TRBJ2-7; possible D gene TRBD2, 7 bases. In germline, CDR1 is LNHNV, CDR2 YYDKDF (reference sequence). This CDR3 spans 13 amino acids. V lost 5 bases and J lost 6, with 14 bases in between. This CDR3 reads CATSLSGTSEQYF. CDR3 nucleotide sequence: TGTGCCACCAGCTTAAGCGGGACAAGCGAGCAGTACTTC.

This clone showed up just once. J is TRBJ2-1 and V is TRBV5-4; D may be TRBD2 (5 bases). The V end lost 4 bases, the J end lost 3 bases, and 11 bases lay between the germline ends. Germline assignment: CDR1 SGHNT and CDR2 YYREEE (reference sequence). The CDR3 has 14 amino acids. CDR3 loop: CASSPTGSYNEQFF. CDR3 coding DNA: TGTGCCAGCAGCCCGACGGGGAGCTACAATGAGCAGTTCTTC.

The chain couples TRBV19 to TRBJ1-5, with D uncertain. Trimming stripped 4 bases from V and 0 bases from J, with 10 bases between. This CDR3 is 15 amino acids long. Germline CDR1 and CDR2: LNHDA and SQIVND (reference sequence). DNA of the CDR3: TGTGCCAGTAGTAGTTACCGAGATAGCAATCAGCCCCAGCATTTT. Amino acids: CASSSYRDSNQPQHF.

The chain joins TRBV27 to TRBJ1-6; 7 bases line up with TRBD1. Germline assignment: CDR1 MNHEY and CDR2 SMNVEV (reference sequence). J gave up 2 bases and V 6 bases, and 10 bases lay outside the gene matches. CDR3 size: 17 residues. The CDR3 sequence: CASRVDRIWPYNSPLHF. Written as DNA, the CDR3 is TGTGCCAGCAGGGTGGACAGGATCTGGCCCTATAATTCACCCCTCCACTTT.

The chain combines TRBV6-1 with TRBJ1-1; D ambiguous. The CDR3 is 12 residues long. Germline CDR1 and CDR2: MNHNS and SASEGT. V shed 2 bases and J shed 4 bases, with 5 bases lying between them. CDR3 DNA sequence: TGTGCCAGCAGTGAACGGAGCACTGAAGCTTTCTTT. The encoded protein is CASSERSTEAFF.

CDR3 nucleotides: TGTGCCAGCAGTTTAGATGGGGCCCCCTTCGAGCAGTACTTC. Its protein product is CASSLDGAPFEQYF. V usage is TRBV28 and J usage is TRBJ2-7; possibly TRBD1 for D (5 bases). The CDR3 extends over 14 amino acids. Trimming stripped 2 bases from V and 6 bases from J, with 14 bases between. CDR1 is MDHEN and CDR2 is SYDVKM in the germline V gene.

The table lists this clone with a count of one. The V call is TRBV4-3, the J call TRBJ2-7; TRBD2 agrees at 9 bases. This CDR3 has 21 amino acids. V trimming: 0 bases; J trimming: 7 bases; junction bases outside the gene matches: 25. CDR1 is LGHNA, CDR2 YSLEER, per germline. The CDR3 protein is CASSQDLERASGTMMRGEQYF. In nucleotides, the CDR3 is TGCGCCAGCAGCCAAGATCTGGAGAGGGCTAGCGGGACGATGATGAGAGGTGAGCAGTACTTC.

The table lists this clone with a few counts. The chain joins TRBV2 to TRBJ1-2; D remains ambiguous. The CDR3 contains 10 residues. The V and J ends lost 8 bases and 5 bases respectively, with 6 bases between them. CDR1 and CDR2 from the germline V gene are SNHLY and FYNNEI. The CDR3 bases are TGTGCCAGCTCGGGTTATGGCTACACCTTC. Its translation is CASSGYGYTF.

The CDR3 loop reads CASSSEIPRGLFF. The CDR3 nucleotides are TGTGCCAGCAGCTCGGAAATACCTCGGGGACTGTTTTTT. The chain combines TRBV7-9 with TRBJ1-4; D unresolved. V lost 4 bases, J lost 13 bases, and 16 bases lay in between. The CDR3 is made up of 13 amino acids. Germline V gene lookup returns CDR1 SEHNR and CDR2 FQNEAQ (reference sequence).

This chain connects TRBV5-1 to TRBJ1-2; 8 nucleotides align to TRBD1. The CDR3 is 14 amino acids. Germline assignment: CDR1 SGHRS and CDR2 YFSETQ. Germline trimming cut 3 bases from V and 8 bases from J; bases unmatched to any gene: 9. CDR3 protein: CASSSRTGPGGYTF. The DNA of the CDR3 is TGCGCCAGCAGCTCTAGGACAGGGCCGGGAGGCTACACCTTC.

Written as DNA, the CDR3 is TGTGCCAGCAGCGTAGGGGGGCAGCCCTGGGGCTACGAGCAGTACTTC. This gives the protein CASSVGGQPWGYEQYF. J is TRBJ2-7 and V is TRBV9, with D perhaps matching TRBD1 (6 bases). V lost 0 bases and J lost 3, with 16 bases in between. Germline V lookup: CDR1 SGDLS, CDR2 YYNGEE. There are 16 residues in the CDR3.

V is TRBV28 and J is TRBJ2-3, with 7 positions matching TRBD2. V shed 5 bases and J 2 bases; nucleotides not matched to a gene: 13. Germline V gene sequence: CDR1 MDHEN, CDR2 SYDVKM. CDR3 length: 17 amino acids. CDR3 loop: CASSGRLADHYTDTQYF. As DNA, the CDR3 is TGTGCCAGCAGTGGCCGCCTAGCGGACCATTACACAGATACGCAGTATTTT.

The chain recombines TRBV18 with TRBJ1-5; a possible D gene is TRBD1 (6 bases). V gave up 6 bases and J gave up 9 bases, with 15 bases separating them. The V gene's germline CDR1 is KGHSH and CDR2 LQKENI. The CDR3 extends over 13 amino acids. The CDR3 protein is CASSPGQPRPQHF. The CDR3 DNA follows: TGTGCCAGCTCCCCAGGACAGCCCCGGCCCCAGCATTTT.

This chain uses TRBV9 with TRBJ2-1; 11 bases line up with TRBD2. The germline gives CDR1 SGDLS, CDR2 YYNGEE. With 1 base clipped from V and 3 bases from J, the junction kept 3 bases outside the gene matches. The CDR3 sequence is 16 residues long. The CDR3 loop reads CASSVSLAGGYNEQFF. CDR3 DNA: TGTGCCAGCAGCGTATCTCTAGCGGGGGGCTACAATGAGCAGTTCTTC.

J is TRBJ2-1 and V is TRBV5-1; 8 bases are shared with TRBD2. The CDR3 is made up of 19 amino acids. Germline assignment: CDR1 SGHRS and CDR2 YFSETQ. J was trimmed by 0 bases and V by 1 base; bases with no gene match: 12. The CDR3 loop is CASSLYIAPSGSSYNEQFF. For the CDR3, the DNA is TGCGCCAGCAGCTTGTATATAGCACCGAGCGGGAGCTCCTACAATGAGCAGTTCTTC.

The V call is TRBV14, the J call TRBJ1-2; D is perhaps TRBD1 (6 bases). The CDR3 consists of 14 residues. Germline V lookup: CDR1 SGHDN, CDR2 FVKESK. Trimming removed 3 bases from V and 7 bases from J, with 15 bases in between. The CDR3 loop is CASSHLRGAGGYTF. The CDR3 coding sequence is TGTGCCAGCAGCCACCTCCGGGGGGCGGGTGGCTACACCTTC.

As to this clone: Germline and junction disagree at one end, which may indicate a read error. The rearrangement links TRBV7-9 to TRBJ1-3; 7 bases match TRBD1. The CDR3 spans 17 residues. Germline assignment: CDR1 SEHNR and CDR2 FQNEAQ (reference sequence). CDR3 in amino acids: CASGLSRDRFSGNTIYF. The CDR3 nucleotides read TGTGCCAGCGGCTTAAGCCGGGACAGATTCTCTGGAAACACCATATATTTT.

The rearrangement uses TRBV6-1 and TRBJ2-3, with D possibly being TRBD1 (5 bases). This CDR3 spans 14 amino acids. The germline V and J ends were trimmed by 8 bases and 2 bases, with 14 bases remaining between them. CDR1 and CDR2 from the germline V gene are MNHNS and SASEGT. The CDR3, as DNA: TGTGCCAGCCTCACAGGCACAACCACAGATACGCAGTATTTT. Amino acid sequence: CASLTGTTTDTQYF.

V usage is TRBV30 and J usage is TRBJ2-5, with D uncertain. Germline V CDR1 and CDR2: GTSNPN, SVGIG (reference sequence). Trimming took 4 bases from V and 3 from J, leaving 6 bases between them. The CDR3 has 11 residues. CDR3 region: CAWTEKETQYF. The CDR3 DNA reads TGTGCCTGGACAGAAAAAGAGACCCAGTACTTC. The full variable domain, rest sourced from reference TRBV30 and TRBJ2-5, is SQTIHQWPATLVQPVGSPLSLECTVEGTSNPNLYWYRQAAGRGLQLLFYSVGIGQISSEVPQNLSASRPQDRQFILSSKKLLLSDSGFYLCAWTEKETQYFGPGTRLLVL.

The rearrangement uses TRBV5-4 and TRBJ2-5, with D unresolved. This CDR3 is built from 14 residues. Germline CDR1 and CDR2: SGHNT and YYREEE (reference sequence). V shed 0 bases and J shed 2 bases, with 8 bases lying between them. CDR3 DNA: TGTGCCAGCAGCTTGGGCGGAGTTCAAGAGACCCAGTACTTC. Amino acid sequence: CASSLGGVQETQYF.

This clone was counted a few times. This rearrangement joins TRBV5-1 to TRBJ1-5; D remains unclear. Per the germline V gene, CDR1 is SGHRS and CDR2 is YFSETQ. The CDR3 length is 14 residues. Trimming shortened V by 4 bases and J by 6 bases, and 14 bases separated the two germline ends. DNA for the CDR3: TGCGCCAGCAGCGAGGGAGCCGGAGGTCAGCCCCAGCATTTT. It yields the protein CASSEGAGGQPQHF.

This chain connects TRBV7-3 to TRBJ2-3; D is possibly TRBD2 (6 bases). The germline V gene encodes CDR1 SGHTA and CDR2 FQGTGA. V was clipped by 4 bases and J by 0 bases, with 17 bases between them. The CDR3 covers 17 residues. CDR3 DNA sequence: TGTGCCAGCAGCTCGCCTCTTAGCGGATATAGCACAGATACGCAGTATTTT. This encodes CASSSPLSGYSTDTQYF.

This clone was seen once. The chain employs TRBV18 and TRBJ2-7; no clear D. The germline V and J ends were trimmed by 1 base and 0 bases, with 7 bases remaining between them. Germline V lookup: CDR1 KGHSH, CDR2 LQKENI. The CDR3 contains 14 residues. The CDR3 spells CASSPQQTSYEQYF. DNA for the CDR3: TGTGCCAGCTCACCACAGCAAACCTCCTACGAGCAGTACTTC.

V and J are TRBV6-1 and TRBJ1-2; 8 positions agree with TRBD1. Trimming removed 1 base from V and 6 bases from J; junction bases left unmatched: 19. The germline V gene encodes CDR1 MNHNS and CDR2 SASEGT. The CDR3 sequence is 19 residues long. Here the CDR3 reads CASSEVSTGVVLYRHGYTF. CDR3 sequence (DNA): TGTGCCAGCAGTGAAGTTTCGACAGGGGTCGTCCTGTATCGTCATGGCTACACCTTC.

CDR3 in DNA: TGTGCCAGCAGTGAAGGGCTTATCTCCTACAATGAGCAGTTCTTC. This gives the protein CASSEGLISYNEQFF. V gene TRBV6-1 combines with J gene TRBJ2-1; no reliable D call. Germline CDR1 reads MNHNS; CDR2 reads SASEGT. This CDR3 spans 15 amino acids. Trimming shortened V by 1 base and J by 0 bases, and 7 bases separated the two germline ends.